This is a list of T cell receptor beta chains from one sample in a study of shared clonotypes between healthy human individuals. Here immunoSEQ multiplex PCR was the method, and the copy in TCRdb shows in-frame clones only, minus some. The top ten clones hold about 0.4% of a sample with approximately 1,500,000 clones, about 98% of them seen once. The sample taken for sequencing was naive CD4+ T cells sorted from blood. These receptors came from a man in his thirties or forties in good health. CDR3s include the opening cysteine and the closing phenylalanine or tryptophan. The order of the fields is D gene, J gene, clone size, V gene, CDR3 DNA, CDR3 protein. A D gene is named only where the DNA matches it firmly. Size is stated for part of the rows, as once, few or many counts, or as a class when the clone is expanded.

>TRBD2|TRBJ2-1|-|TRBV7-3
TGTGCCAGCAGCTTAATGCCTAGCGGGAGTATCACCTACAATGAGCAGTTCTTC
CASSLMPSGSITYNEQFF
>TRBD1|TRBJ1-2|once|TRBV28
TGTGCCAGCAGTTCACAGGGGGTTCGGTATGGCTACACCTTC
CASSSQGVRYGYTF
>-|TRBJ1-1|-|TRBV7-9
TGTGCCAGCAGCCACGAGAACACTGAAGCTTTCTTT
CASSHENTEAFF
>TRBD1|TRBJ1-1|-|TRBV19
TGTGCCAGTAGTATAACAGGGGGCCAAGGGACTGAAGCTTTCTTT
CASSITGGQGTEAFF
>-|TRBJ2-5|-|TRBV12-5
TGTGCTAGTGGTTTGGACGAAGAGACCCAGTACTTC
CASGLDEETQYF
>-|TRBJ2-7|-|TRBV10-2
TGCGCCAGCAGTTGGACCAACTACGAGCAGTACTTC
CASSWTNYEQYF
>-|TRBJ2-7|-|TRBV25-1
TGTGCCAGCAGTGTTCTCCACGAGCAGTACTTC
CASSVLHEQYF
>TRBD2|TRBJ2-7|-|TRBV7-2
TGTGCCAGCAGCTTCCCTAGCGGGAGGGCTATCTACGAGCAGTACTTC
CASSFPSGRAIYEQYF
>-|TRBJ2-5|-|TRBV7-8
TGTGCCAGCAGCTTAGGAGAGGTGACCCAAGAGACCCAGTACTTC
CASSLGEVTQETQYF
>TRBD1|TRBJ2-7|-|TRBV6-6
TGTGCCAGCAGTCAGCGGACAGGTACAGTCTACGAGCAGTACTTC
CASSQRTGTVYEQYF
>-|TRBJ1-5|-|TRBV2
TGTGCCAGCAGTGATTTCATTGGGGGTTTTCAGCCCCAGCATTTT
CASSDFIGGFQPQHF
>-|TRBJ2-1|-|TRBV18
TGTGCCAGCTCACGCCGAACGACAGACTTCAATGAGCAGTTCTTC
CASSRRTTDFNEQFF
>TRBD2|TRBJ2-2|once|TRBV9
TGTGCCAGCAGCGTAACCAATAGCGGGAGGCCTGGGACCGGGGAGCTGTTTTTT
CASSVTNSGRPGTGELFF
>TRBD1|TRBJ1-4|-|TRBV28
TGTGCCAGCAGTGGAGGACAGGGAGGCGTGGTAACTCTGTTTTTT
CASSGGQGGVVTLFF
>-|TRBJ2-7|-|TRBV4-2
TGTGCCAGCAGCCAAGCGACTAGCTCCTACGAGCAGTACTTC
CASSQATSSYEQYF
>-|TRBJ1-1|-|TRBV7-9
TGTGCCAGCAGCGACCAGATGAACACTGAAGCTTTCTTT
CASSDQMNTEAFF
>TRBD1|TRBJ2-7|-|TRBV6-1
TGTGCCAGCAGTGGGCCGGGACAGCGCACCTACGAGCAGTACTTC
CASSGPGQRTYEQYF
>-|TRBJ2-7|-|TRBV5-5
TGTGCCAGCAGCGTCTCTTTCGAGCAGTACTTC
CASSVSFEQYF
>-|TRBJ2-2|-|TRBV5-1
TGCGCCAGCAGCTTGGTGGAGGGGGCCGGGGAGCTGTTTTTT
CASSLVEGAGELFF
>-|TRBJ1-2|-|TRBV15
TGTGCCACCAGCAGGCCGGGACGGCCGTACTATGGCTACACCTTC
CATSRPGRPYYGYTF
>-|TRBJ2-2|-|TRBV18
TGTGCCAGCTCCCCGTCGCGGAACACCGGGGAGCTGTTTTTT
CASSPSRNTGELFF
>TRBD1|TRBJ1-5|-|TRBV5-1
TGCGCCAGCAGCTCGGGACAGGGGAGCGGACAGCCCCAGCATTTT
CASSSGQGSGQPQHF
>TRBD2|TRBJ2-2|once|TRBV7-3
TGTGCCAGCAGCTTAACTAGAGTGGCTAGCGGATTAACCGGGGAGCTGTTTTTT
CASSLTRVASGLTGELFF
>-|TRBJ2-1|-|TRBV9
TGTGCCAGCAGCCCACCCCCGAGAGGGAAGAATGAGCAGTTCTTC
CASSPPPRGKNEQFF
>-|TRBJ2-2|-|TRBV5-5
TGTGCCAGCAGCTTGTATTCGATTCTCCCCGGGGAGCTGTTTTTT
CASSLYSILPGELFF
>-|TRBJ2-5|-|TRBV5-1
TGCGCCAGCAGCCCGGGGGACCGAAAGTCGGAGACCCAGTACTTC
CASSPGDRKSETQYF
>-|TRBJ1-3|-|TRBV23-1
TGCGCCAGCAGTCGAACGGTAGGATGCTCTGGAAACACCATATATTTT
CASSRTVGCSGNTIYF